Sequencing of this T cell receptor beta chain was carried out in a study of blood T cell repertoires in COVID-19. Trimming at V came to 5 bases and at J to 5 bases, leaving 6 bases not matched to a gene. The CDR3 loop spans 16 amino acids. Looked up from germline, CDR1 is MDHEN and CDR2 is SYDVKM. Recruits, aged roughly 18 to 100 years, lived in 20 to 30 US areas. This table comes from immunoSEQ multiplex PCR, and its TCRdb copy is limited to in-frame clones, with some not included. The data contain 450,000 to 500,000 clones, about 85% of them seen just once; the ten biggest clones take up roughly 0.7%.

This clonotype was obtained from a woman between 18 and 29 years old who had recovered from COVID-19. The chain links TRBV28 to TRBJ2-5; TRBD2 matches at 15 bases. The specimen sequenced was PBMCs or T cells enriched from blood (not recorded which). The CDR3 here is CASSEGTSGGWETQYF. DNA for the CDR3: TGTGCCAGCAGTGAAGGGACTAGCGGGGGGTGGGAGACCCAGTACTTC.